Listed below are T cell receptor beta chains from one sample, sequenced in a study of cytomegalovirus exposure and HLA in healthy donors. Method: immunoSEQ multiplex PCR; TCRdb's copy keeps in-frame clones and lacks some. The top ten clones hold approximately 2.5% of a sample with some 160,000 clones, around 77% of them seen once. Sequenced material: PBMCs. These TCRs come from a man in his 60s in good health and CMV-seronegative. The CDR3 runs from the conserved cysteine through the conserved F or W. The D gene is left open where the match is weak. Rows may omit the clone size; those that give it use once, few, many or a size class.

>NA|TRBV14|NA|TRBJ1-1
TGTGCCAGCAGCCAAGGATCAGTTGCCAACACTGAAGCTTTCTTT
CASSQGSVANTEAFF
>NA|TRBV19|TRBD1|TRBJ1-4
TGTGCCAGTAGTATAATCCGACAGGGGAGTGAAAAACTGTTTTTT
CASSIIRQGSEKLFF
>NA|TRBV28|TRBD1|TRBJ2-4
TGTGCCAGCAGTTTAAGAAGGGGGCTAGTCAAAAACATTCAGTACTTC
CASSLRRGLVKNIQYF
>NA|TRBV30|TRBD1|TRBJ1-2
TGTGCCTGGAGAACAGGGGGCGGCTATGGCTACACCTTC
CAWRTGGGYGYTF
>NA|TRBV5-4|NA|TRBJ2-7
TGTGCCAGCAGCCCTAGACAAGGGGTAAGCGAGCAGTACTTC
CASSPRQGVSEQYF
>NA|TRBV29-1|TRBD2|TRBJ2-3
TGCAGCGTTGAAGGACTAGCGGCAGATACGCAGTATTTT
CSVEGLAADTQYF
>NA|TRBV29-1|NA|TRBJ1-5
TGCAGCGGGGAGGGGGGCCGGAATCAGCCCCAGCATTTT
CSGEGGRNQPQHF
>NA|TRBV27|TRBD1|TRBJ1-1
TGTGCCAGCATTTACCCCGGACAGGGTCTGAACACTGAAGCTTTCTTT
CASIYPGQGLNTEAFF
>few|TRBV7-3|TRBD2|TRBJ2-2
TGTGCCAGCAGCCCTCAGCTAGCGGGAGTCACCGGGGAGCTGTTTTTT
CASSPQLAGVTGELFF
>NA|TRBV6-5|NA|TRBJ1-1
TGTGCCAGCAGAACGAGGGTTGGAGAAGCTTTCTTT
CASRTRVGEAFF
>NA|TRBV19|NA|TRBJ2-7
TGTGCCAGTAGTATAGCGCGGGGTGCCTCCTACGAGCAGTACTTC
CASSIARGASYEQYF
>NA|TRBV15|NA|TRBJ1-5
TGTGCCACCAGCCCCCGGGGGGATGGCAATCAGCCCCAGAATTTT
CATSPRGDGNQPQNF
>NA|TRBV19|NA|TRBJ2-7
TGTGCCAGTACAGGGTCTAGTCGCGAGCAGTACTTC
CASTGSSREQYF
>NA|TRBV2|TRBD1|TRBJ1-2
TGTGCCAGCACCACCTTGGGACAGGGACATGGCTACACCTTC
CASTTLGQGHGYTF
>NA|TRBV5-1|NA|TRBJ2-3
TGCGCCAGCAGCTTGGGCCATCCGGCAGATACGCAGTATTTT
CASSLGHPADTQYF
>NA|TRBV9|TRBD1|TRBJ1-6
TGTGCCAGCAGCGTAAGAGACAGGGGGGATTCACCCCTCCACTTT
CASSVRDRGDSPLHF
>NA|TRBV6-6|NA|TRBJ2-3
TGTGCCAGCAGACCGCAAGGGGGAGATACGCAGTATTTT
CASRPQGGDTQYF
>NA|TRBV6-5|NA|TRBJ1-6
TGTGCCAGCAGTTACCGAGAGGCTGCTCCCCTCAACTTT
CASSYREAAPLNF
>NA|TRBV6-5|TRBD2|TRBJ2-7
TGTGCCAGCAGCCTCGGGGGGGGAGATTACGAGCAGTACTTC
CASSLGGGDYEQYF
>NA|TRBV4-1|TRBD1|TRBJ1-5
TGCGCCAGCAGCCAAGAACTCACAGGGGGTCAGCCCCAGCATTTT
CASSQELTGGQPQHF
>NA|TRBV30|NA|TRBJ1-2
TGTGCCTGGAGTACCGACAGTAACTATGGCTACACCTTC
CAWSTDSNYGYTF
>NA|TRBV5-4|TRBD1|TRBJ2-2
TGTGCCAGCAGCCCAACAGGGGGTTACACCGGGGAGCTGTTTTTT
CASSPTGGYTGELFF
>NA|TRBV30|TRBD1|TRBJ1-1
TGTGCCTGGCAGAGACAGGGGTTGAACACTGAAGCTTTCTTT
CAWQRQGLNTEAFF
>NA|TRBV6-5|TRBD2|TRBJ2-1
TGTGCCAGCAGTATATGGACTAGCGGGAGCAATGAGCAGTTCTTC
CASSIWTSGSNEQFF
>NA|TRBV7-6|TRBD1|TRBJ1-6
TGTGCCAGCAGCTTAGAGACAGGGAAATATAATTCACCCCTCCACTTT
CASSLETGKYNSPLHF
>NA|TRBV2|NA|TRBJ2-7
TGTGCCAGCAGGGATAGCCGGGATCTTCACGAGCAGTACTTC
CASRDSRDLHEQYF
>NA|TRBV6-6|TRBD1|TRBJ1-1
TGTGCCAGCAGTTGGGGACAGGGTTCTGAAGCTTTCTTT
CASSWGQGSEAFF
>NA|TRBV19|TRBD1|TRBJ1-5
TGTGCCACCAGACAGGGGGCAGGGCCCCAGCATTTT
CATRQGAGPQHF
>NA|TRBV10-1|TRBD2|TRBJ2-1
TGCGCCAGCAGCGGACTAGCGGGGGCCGTTTACAATGAGCAGTTCTTC
CASSGLAGAVYNEQFF
>few|TRBV28|TRBD2|TRBJ2-7
TGTGCCACCGGGACTAGCGGGGGCCGGGACGAGCAGTACTTC
CATGTSGGRDEQYF
>NA|TRBV7-9|NA|TRBJ1-1
TGTGCCAGCAGCTCGGGGAGGGGACAAATGAACACTGAAGCTTTCTTT
CASSSGRGQMNTEAFF
>NA|TRBV9|NA|TRBJ2-3
TGTGCCAGCAGCGTAGCTCTAGATACGCAGTATTTT
CASSVALDTQYF
>NA|TRBV7-6|TRBD1|TRBJ2-7
TGTGCCAGCAGCCCGTCGACAGGGATTACGCCCTACGAGCAGTACTTC
CASSPSTGITPYEQYF
>NA|TRBV10-1|TRBD1|TRBJ1-1
TGCGCCAGCAGTGACCCGGGACAGATAAACACTGAAGCTTTCTTT
CASSDPGQINTEAFF
>few|TRBV18|NA|TRBJ1-1
TGTGCCAGCTCATCGGCTAGTCGCACTGAAGCTTTCTTT
CASSSASRTEAFF
>NA|TRBV6-5|TRBD1|TRBJ2-4
TGTGCCAGCAGAGGGGGACAGCTCAAAAACATTCAGTACTTC
CASRGGQLKNIQYF
>NA|TRBV2|NA|TRBJ1-5
TGTGCCAGCAGTCTGAGAATACGGAATCAGCCCCAGCATTTT
CASSLRIRNQPQHF
>NA|TRBV29-1|NA|TRBJ2-5
TGCAGCGTTGATGGGGGCGCGGAGACCCAGTACTTC
CSVDGGAETQYF
>NA|TRBV2|NA|TRBJ2-1
TGTGCCAGCAGACTGGGGAGCTCCTACAATGAGCAGTTCTTC
CASRLGSSYNEQFF
>NA|TRBV28|TRBD1|TRBJ1-5
TGTGCCAGCAGTTCTGGACAGGGGATCATTAATCAGCCCCAGCATTTT
CASSSGQGIINQPQHF
>few|TRBV4-2|NA|TRBJ1-4
TGTGCCAGCAGCCCACGGACAGTCGATAATGAAAAACTGTTTTTT
CASSPRTVDNEKLFF
>few|TRBV5-1|TRBD1|TRBJ1-2
TGCGCCAGCAGCTTGGAGACAGGGACAGGCTATGGCTACACCTTC
CASSLETGTGYGYTF
>NA|TRBV5-1|TRBD2|TRBJ2-1
TGCGCCAGCAGCCTCGGGACTAGCGGGGGGGCCTCCTACAATGAGCAGTTCTTC
CASSLGTSGGASYNEQFF
>NA|TRBV2|NA|TRBJ2-7
TGTGCCAGCAGTGAGGCCGACTACGAGCAGTACTTC
CASSEADYEQYF
>NA|TRBV19|NA|TRBJ1-1
TGTGCCAGTAGTATTTCCCCTACGGTGACTGAAGCTTTCTTT
CASSISPTVTEAFF
>once|TRBV29-1|TRBD2|TRBJ2-7
TGCAGCGCCGAGGGACTAGCGGGAGGGCCGTTCTCCTACGAGCAGTACTTC
CSAEGLAGGPFSYEQYF
>NA|TRBV9|NA|TRBJ2-1
TGTGCCAGCAGCGCATCTCAGGGTTACAATGAGCAGTTCTTC
CASSASQGYNEQFF
>NA|TRBV7-6|NA|TRBJ2-3
TGTGCCAGCAGCTTCCAGGTGGCGGGTGGGATAATGCCACGCACAGATACGCAGTATTTT
CASSFQVAGGIMPRTDTQYF
>NA|TRBV11-2|TRBD1|TRBJ1-2
TGTGCCAGCAGCCTAATAGCGGGACAGGGCACCTTC
CASSLIAGQGTF
>NA|TRBV4-3|TRBD1|TRBJ1-4
TGCGCCAGCAGCCAAGTGGCTACAGGGGGCTTCAGAAAACTGTTTTTT
CASSQVATGGFRKLFF
>NA|TRBV12-2|NA|TRBJ2-2
TGTGCAAGTCGCTTAGCACGACTCCCTACCGGGGAGCTGTTTTTT
CASRLARLPTGELFF
>NA|TRBV2|TRBD2|TRBJ2-3
TGTGCCACGTTAGCTAGCGGGGGTACAGATACGCAGTATTTT
CATLASGGTDTQYF
>NA|TRBV18|TRBD1|TRBJ1-5
TGTGCCAGCTCATATGACAGGGGACTCGATCAGCCCCAGCATTTT
CASSYDRGLDQPQHF
>NA|TRBV5-1|NA|TRBJ2-1
TGCGCCAGCAGCCCAGCCCCGGGACTTGAATACAATGAGCAGTTCTTC
CASSPAPGLEYNEQFF
>NA|TRBV11-2|NA|TRBJ2-7
TGTGCCAGCAGCTTAGATCCCAGCTACGAGCAGTACTTC
CASSLDPSYEQYF
>NA|TRBV7-2|TRBD1|TRBJ1-2
TGTGCCAGCAGCTTCCGACAGGGGCTAGATGGCTACACCTTC
CASSFRQGLDGYTF
>NA|TRBV7-2|NA|TRBJ2-7
TGTGCCAGCAGCTTAGGAACAGGCCGCGCTTCCTTC
CASSLGTGRASF
>NA|TRBV5-1|TRBD1|TRBJ2-5
TGCGCCAGCAGCTTAGGCACAGGGGAAGAGACCCAGTACTTC
CASSLGTGEETQYF
>NA|TRBV6-1|TRBD1|TRBJ1-2
TGTGCCAGCAGTTCTAAAGGGGGCCGGGATGGCTACACCTTC
CASSSKGGRDGYTF